This TCR beta chain was recovered during a study of vaccination effects on CD4 cells after COVID-19. Study-wide points: After vaccination, at late timepoints, clones induced by infection and by vaccine contracted markedly.

Expansion with viral peptide pools was applied to antigen-specific CD4+ T cells by the ViraFEST assay prior to sequencing. On approximately day 9 of culture, CD4+ T cells were separated out. Confirmation by PCR established that the person had SARS-CoV-2 infection between March and December 2020. Wells containing over 1.5 million PBMC each were cultured with approximately 10 IU/ml IL-2 and 8.5 to 10 ug/ml peptides. IL-2 medium took the place of half the medium on both days 3 and 7. In the case of this clone: Antigen specificity is unknown.

V was shortened by 11 bases and J by 0 bases, with 23 bases between the two germline ends. The CDR3 extends over 17 amino acids. Germline CDR1 MDHEN, CDR2 SYDVKM. Here immunoSEQ multiplex PCR was the method, and the copy in TCRdb shows in-frame clones only, minus some. The repertoire holds roughly 24,000 clones, with about 72% as singletons. The sample here was CD4+ T cells from PBMCs cultured with SARS-CoV-2 spike peptides, taken before COVID-19 vaccination. The clonotype originates from a human donor who had a prior SARS-CoV-2 infection. This chain connects TRBV28 to TRBJ2-4; D gene ambiguous. Written as DNA, the CDR3 is TGTGCCGCCAGACGGGCGGCAGAGAGACTAGCCAAAAACATTCAGTACTTC. Its translation is CAARRAAERLAKNIQYF.